Described below is a single T cell receptor (beta chain) sequence and its context. The data are from a study of CD8 T cells in Susac syndrome. Study overall: When blood was drawn, the patients with Susac syndrome were therapy-naive, on corticosteroids, or on intravenous immunoglobulin alone.

CDR3 length equals 16 residues. V was clipped by 0 bases and J by 4 bases, with 15 bases between them. Germline V gene data show CDR1 as MNHEY and CDR2 as SVGAGI. RNA was extracted with the RNeasy kit, and a quantity of roughly 0.5 to 1 ug was reverse transcribed using random hexamers. MiXCR, run by TCRdb on the immunoSEQ multiplex PCR reads, gives a single entry per CDR3 protein. Of 100,000 to 150,000 distinct CDR3 sequences in the sample, over 85% were seen once. The rearrangement links TRBV6-5 to TRBJ2-5; D possibly corresponds to TRBD2 (5 bases). The receptor was isolated from a human donor with Susac syndrome. Input material: CD8+ T cells from PBMCs. The CDR3 DNA reads TGTGCCAGCAGTTACTCCGTCGAGGGCATCGGAGAGACCCAGTACTTC. Translated: CASSYSVEGIGETQYF.